This T cell receptor beta chain was documented in a study of CD8+ T cells in alopecia areata. CDR1 SGHTA and CDR2 FQGNSA come from the germline V gene. The CDR3 is 15 residues long. V lost 3 bases, J lost 5 bases, and 7 bases stayed unmatched. After isolation, RNA underwent reverse transcription to generate cDNA as the sequencing template. The table came from immunoSEQ multiplex PCR; TCRdb's copy has only in-frame clones and leaves some out. The repertoire has 150,000 to 200,000 clones, almost 65% of them found once; the top ten carry 1.5% to 2%. V is TRBV7-2 and J is TRBJ2-5; 9 bases are shared with TRBD2. This clonotype was obtained from a human donor with alopecia areata. The specimen was CD4+ T cells sorted from blood, collected at week 0. In nucleotides, the CDR3 is TGTGCCAGCAGCTTCTTAGCGGGGGCTTCTGAGACCCAGTACTTC. This codes for CASSFLAGASETQYF. Looking up the rest from reference TRBV7-2 and TRBJ2-5 gives the full variable domain: GAGVSQSPSNKVTEKGKDVELRCDPISGHTALYWYRQSLGQGLEFLIYFQGNSAPDKSGLPSDRFSAERTGGSVSTLTIQRTQQEDSAVYLCASSFLAGASETQYFGPGTRLLVL.